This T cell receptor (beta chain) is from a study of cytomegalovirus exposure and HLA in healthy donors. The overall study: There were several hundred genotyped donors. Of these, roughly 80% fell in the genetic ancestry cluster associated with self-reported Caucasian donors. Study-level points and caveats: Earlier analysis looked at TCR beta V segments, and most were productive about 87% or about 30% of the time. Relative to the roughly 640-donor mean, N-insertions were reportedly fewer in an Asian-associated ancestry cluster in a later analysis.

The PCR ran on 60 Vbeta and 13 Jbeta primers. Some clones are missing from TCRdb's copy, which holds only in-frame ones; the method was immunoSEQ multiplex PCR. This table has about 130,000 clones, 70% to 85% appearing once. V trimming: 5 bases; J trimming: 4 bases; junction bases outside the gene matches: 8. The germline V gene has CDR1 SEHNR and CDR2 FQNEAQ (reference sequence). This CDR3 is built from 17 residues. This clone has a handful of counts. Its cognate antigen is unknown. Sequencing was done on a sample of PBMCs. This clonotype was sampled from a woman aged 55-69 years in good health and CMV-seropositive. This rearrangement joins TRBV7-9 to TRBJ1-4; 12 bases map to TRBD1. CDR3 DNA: TGTGCCAGCAGCCCGGGACAGGGGGCGCGGGGTAATGAAAAACTGTTTTTT. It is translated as CASSPGQGARGNEKLFF.